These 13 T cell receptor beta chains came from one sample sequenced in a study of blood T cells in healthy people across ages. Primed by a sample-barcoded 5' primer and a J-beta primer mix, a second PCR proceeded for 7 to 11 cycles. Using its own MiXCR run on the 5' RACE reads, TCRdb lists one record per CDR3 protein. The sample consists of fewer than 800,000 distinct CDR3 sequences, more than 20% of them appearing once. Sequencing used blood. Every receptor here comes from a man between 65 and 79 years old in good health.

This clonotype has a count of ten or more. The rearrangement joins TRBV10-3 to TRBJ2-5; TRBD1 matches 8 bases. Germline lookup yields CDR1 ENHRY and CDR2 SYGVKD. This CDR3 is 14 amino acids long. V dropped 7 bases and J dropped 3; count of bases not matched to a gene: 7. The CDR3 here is CAIKGSGGEETQYF. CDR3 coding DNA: TGTGCCATCAAAGGCTCAGGGGGCGAAGAGACCCAGTACTTC.

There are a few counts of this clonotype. CDR3 sequence: CASSPLGTSGSTDTQYF. In DNA, the CDR3 is TGTGCCAGCAGCCCCCTTGGGACTAGCGGGAGCACAGATACGCAGTATTTT. The gene calls are TRBV7-3 and TRBJ2-3; 12 bases align to TRBD2. The CDR3 covers 17 residues. V lost 5 bases to trimming and J lost 0 bases; unmatched junction nucleotides: 6. Germline loops: CDR1 SGHTA, CDR2 FQGTGA.

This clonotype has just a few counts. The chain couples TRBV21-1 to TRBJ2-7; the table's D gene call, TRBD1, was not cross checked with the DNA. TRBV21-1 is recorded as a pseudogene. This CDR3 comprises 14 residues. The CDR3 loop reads CASSGGQGDYEQYF. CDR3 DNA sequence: TGTGCCAGCAGCGGGGGACAGGGGGACTACGAGCAGTACTTC.

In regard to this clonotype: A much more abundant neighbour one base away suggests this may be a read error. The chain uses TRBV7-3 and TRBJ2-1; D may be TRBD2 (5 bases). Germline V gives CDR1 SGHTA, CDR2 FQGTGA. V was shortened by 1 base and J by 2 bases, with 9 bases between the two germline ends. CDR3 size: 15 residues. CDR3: CASSLRGSPYNEQFF. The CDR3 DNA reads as TGTGCCAGCAGCTTAAGAGGGAGCCCCTACAATGAGCAGTTCTTC.

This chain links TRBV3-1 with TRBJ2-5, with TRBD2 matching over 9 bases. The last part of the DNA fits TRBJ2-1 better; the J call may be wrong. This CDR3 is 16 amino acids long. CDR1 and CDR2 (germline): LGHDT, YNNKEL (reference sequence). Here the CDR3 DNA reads TGTGCCAGCAGCCAAGTCAAACTAGCGGGTCACAATGAGCAGTTCTTC. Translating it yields CASSQVKLAGHNEQFF.

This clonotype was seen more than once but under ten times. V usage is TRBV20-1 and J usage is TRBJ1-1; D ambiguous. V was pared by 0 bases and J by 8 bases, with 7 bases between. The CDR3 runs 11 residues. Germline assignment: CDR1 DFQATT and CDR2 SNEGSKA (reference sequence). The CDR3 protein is CSARDLSEAFF. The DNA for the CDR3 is TGCAGTGCTAGAGATCTCAGCGAAGCTTTCTTT.

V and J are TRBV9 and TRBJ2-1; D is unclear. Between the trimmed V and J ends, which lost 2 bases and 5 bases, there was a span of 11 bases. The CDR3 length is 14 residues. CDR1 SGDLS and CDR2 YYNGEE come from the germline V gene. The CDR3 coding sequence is TGTGCCAGCAGCGTTGGCCGGGTGGACAATGAGCAGTTCTTC. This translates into CASSVGRVDNEQFF.

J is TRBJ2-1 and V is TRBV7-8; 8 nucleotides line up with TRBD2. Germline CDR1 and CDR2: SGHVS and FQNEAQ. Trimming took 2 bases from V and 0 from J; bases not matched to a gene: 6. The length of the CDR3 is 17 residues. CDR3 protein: CASSLTGGLSSYNEQFF. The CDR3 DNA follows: TGTGCCAGCAGCTTAACGGGAGGGCTTAGCTCCTACAATGAGCAGTTCTTC.

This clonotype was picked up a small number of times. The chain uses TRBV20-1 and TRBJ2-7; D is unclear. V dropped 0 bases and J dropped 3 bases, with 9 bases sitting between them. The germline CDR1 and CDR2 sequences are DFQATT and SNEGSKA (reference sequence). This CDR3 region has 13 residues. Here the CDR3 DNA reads TGCAGTGCTAGAGATCCGGCCCACTACGAGCAGTACTTC. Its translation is CSARDPAHYEQYF.

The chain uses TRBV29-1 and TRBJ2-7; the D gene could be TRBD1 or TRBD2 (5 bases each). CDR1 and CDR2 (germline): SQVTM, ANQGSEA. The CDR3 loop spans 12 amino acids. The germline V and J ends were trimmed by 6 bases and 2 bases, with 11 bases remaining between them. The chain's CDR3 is CSVGDVTYEQYF. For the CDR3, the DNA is TGCAGCGTGGGGGACGTCACCTACGAGCAGTACTTC.

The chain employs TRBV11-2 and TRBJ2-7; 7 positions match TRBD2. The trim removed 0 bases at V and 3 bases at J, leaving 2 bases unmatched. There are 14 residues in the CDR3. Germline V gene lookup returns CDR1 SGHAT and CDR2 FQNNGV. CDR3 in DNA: TGTGCCAGCAGCTTAGACGGGAGGTACTACGAGCAGTACTTC. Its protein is CASSLDGRYYEQYF.

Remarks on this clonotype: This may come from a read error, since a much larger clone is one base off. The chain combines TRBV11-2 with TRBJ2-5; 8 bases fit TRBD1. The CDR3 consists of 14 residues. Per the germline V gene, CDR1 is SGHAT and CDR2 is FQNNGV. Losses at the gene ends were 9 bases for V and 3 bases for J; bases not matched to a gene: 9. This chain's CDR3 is CARSADRGKETQYF. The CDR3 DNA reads TGTGCCAGAAGCGCCGACAGGGGCAAAGAGACCCAGTACTTC.

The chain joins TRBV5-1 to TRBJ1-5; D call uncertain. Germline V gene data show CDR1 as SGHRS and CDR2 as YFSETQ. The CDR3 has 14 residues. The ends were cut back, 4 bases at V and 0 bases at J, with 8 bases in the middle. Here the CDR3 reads CASSRGDSNQPQHF. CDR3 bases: TGCGCCAGCAGCCGCGGGGATAGCAATCAGCCCCAGCATTTT.